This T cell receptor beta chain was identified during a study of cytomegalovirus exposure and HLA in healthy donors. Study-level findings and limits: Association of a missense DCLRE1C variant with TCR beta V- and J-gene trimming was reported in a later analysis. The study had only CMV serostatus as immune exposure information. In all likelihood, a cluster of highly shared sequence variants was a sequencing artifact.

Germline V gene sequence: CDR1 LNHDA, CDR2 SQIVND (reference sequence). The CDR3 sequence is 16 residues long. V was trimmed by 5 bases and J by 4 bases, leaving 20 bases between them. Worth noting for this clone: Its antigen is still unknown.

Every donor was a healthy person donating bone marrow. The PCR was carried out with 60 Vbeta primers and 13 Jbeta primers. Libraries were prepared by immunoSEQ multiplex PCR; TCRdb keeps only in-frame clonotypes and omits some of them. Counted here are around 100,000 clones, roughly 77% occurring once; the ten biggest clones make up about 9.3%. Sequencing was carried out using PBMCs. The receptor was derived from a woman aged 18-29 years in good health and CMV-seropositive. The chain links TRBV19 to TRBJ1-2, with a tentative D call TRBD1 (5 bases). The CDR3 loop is CASSATAGLLGYGYTF. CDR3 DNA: TGTGCCAGTAGTGCGACGGCAGGGCTTTTGGGCTATGGCTACACCTTC.